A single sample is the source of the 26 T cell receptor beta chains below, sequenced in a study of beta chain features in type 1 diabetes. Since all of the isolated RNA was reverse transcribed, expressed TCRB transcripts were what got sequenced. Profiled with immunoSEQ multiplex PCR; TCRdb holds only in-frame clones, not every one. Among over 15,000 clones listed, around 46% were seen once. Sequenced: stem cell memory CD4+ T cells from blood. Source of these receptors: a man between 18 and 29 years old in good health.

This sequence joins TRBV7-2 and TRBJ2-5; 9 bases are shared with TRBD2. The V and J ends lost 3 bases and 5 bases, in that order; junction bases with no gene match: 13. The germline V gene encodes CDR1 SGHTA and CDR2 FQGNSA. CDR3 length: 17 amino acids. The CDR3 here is CASSLKGGLAGSETQYF. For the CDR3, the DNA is TGTGCCAGCAGCTTGAAGGGTGGGCTAGCGGGATCGGAGACCCAGTACTTC.

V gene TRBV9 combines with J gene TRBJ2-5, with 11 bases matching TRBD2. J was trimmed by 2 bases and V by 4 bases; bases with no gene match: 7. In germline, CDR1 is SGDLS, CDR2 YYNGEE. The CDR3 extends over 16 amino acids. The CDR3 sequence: CASSQRTSGGQETQYF. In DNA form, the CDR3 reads TGTGCCAGCAGCCAGAGAACTAGCGGGGGACAAGAGACCCAGTACTTC. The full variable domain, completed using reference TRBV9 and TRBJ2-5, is DSGVTQTPKHLITATGQRVTLRCSPRSGDLSVYWYQQSLDQGLQFLIQYYNGEERAKGNILERFSAQQFPDLHSELNLSSLELGDSALYFCASSQRTSGGQETQYFGPGTRLLVL.

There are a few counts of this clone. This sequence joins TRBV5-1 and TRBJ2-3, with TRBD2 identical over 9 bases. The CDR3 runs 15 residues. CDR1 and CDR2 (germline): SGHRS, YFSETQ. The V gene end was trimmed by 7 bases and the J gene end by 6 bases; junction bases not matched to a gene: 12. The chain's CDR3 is CASSTTSGLTDTQYF. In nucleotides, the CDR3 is TGCGCCAGCTCCACGACTAGCGGATTAACGGATACGCAGTATTTT.

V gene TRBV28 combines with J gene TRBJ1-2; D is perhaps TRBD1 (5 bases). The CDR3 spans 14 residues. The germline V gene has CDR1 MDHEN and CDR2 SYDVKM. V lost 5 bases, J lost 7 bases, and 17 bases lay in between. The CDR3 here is CASSPMVRVGGYTF. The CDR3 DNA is TGTGCCAGCAGTCCCATGGTCAGGGTTGGTGGCTACACCTTC.

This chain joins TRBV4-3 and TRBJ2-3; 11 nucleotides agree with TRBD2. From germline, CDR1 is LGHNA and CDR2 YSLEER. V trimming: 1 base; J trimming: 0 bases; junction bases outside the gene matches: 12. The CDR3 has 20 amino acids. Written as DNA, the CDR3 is TGCGCCAGCAGCCAAGGGGCCGGGACTAGCGGAGGGGGAAGCACAGATACGCAGTATTTT. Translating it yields CASSQGAGTSGGGSTDTQYF.

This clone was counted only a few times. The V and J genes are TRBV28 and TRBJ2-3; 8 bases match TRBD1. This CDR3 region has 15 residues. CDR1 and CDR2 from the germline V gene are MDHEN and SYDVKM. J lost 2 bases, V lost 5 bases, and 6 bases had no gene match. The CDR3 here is CASSHRTGSTDTQYF. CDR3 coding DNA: TGTGCCAGCAGTCACCGGACAGGGTCCACAGATACGCAGTATTTT.

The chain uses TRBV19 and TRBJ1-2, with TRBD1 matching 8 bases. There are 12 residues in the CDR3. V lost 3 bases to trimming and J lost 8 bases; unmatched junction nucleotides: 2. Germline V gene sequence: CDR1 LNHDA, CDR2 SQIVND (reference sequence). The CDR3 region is CASSMRTGGYTF. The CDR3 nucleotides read TGTGCCAGTAGTATGAGGACAGGGGGCTACACCTTC.

The CDR3 bases are TGTGCCAGCAGTCCATTAGACAAGAAAGAGACCCAGTACTTC. This codes for CASSPLDKKETQYF. The chain is built from TRBV28 and TRBJ2-5; D is uncertain. The V gene lost 5 bases and the J gene lost 3 bases, with 13 bases spanning the gap. Germline V gene data show CDR1 as MDHEN and CDR2 as SYDVKM. The CDR3 has 14 amino acids. Together with reference TRBV28 and TRBJ2-5, the CDR3 gives the full variable domain: DVKVTQSSRYLVKRTGEKVFLECVQDMDHENMFWYRQDPGLGLRLIYFSYDVKMKEKGDIPEGYSVSREKKERFSLILESASTNQTSMYLCASSPLDKKETQYFGPGTRLLVL.

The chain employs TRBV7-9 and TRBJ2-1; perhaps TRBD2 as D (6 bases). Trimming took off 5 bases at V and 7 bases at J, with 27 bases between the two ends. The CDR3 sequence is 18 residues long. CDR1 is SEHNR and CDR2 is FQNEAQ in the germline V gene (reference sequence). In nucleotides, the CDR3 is TGTGCCAGCAGCCTGGCCGGGGCAGCGGGCAGTTCCAGAAATGAGCAGTTCTTC. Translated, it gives CASSLAGAAGSSRNEQFF.

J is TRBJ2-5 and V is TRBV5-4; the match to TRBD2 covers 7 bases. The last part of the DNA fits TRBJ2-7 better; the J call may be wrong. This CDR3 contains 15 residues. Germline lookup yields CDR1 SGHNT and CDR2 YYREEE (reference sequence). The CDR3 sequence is CASSIGLVSSYEQYF. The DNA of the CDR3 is TGTGCCAGCAGCATAGGACTAGTCAGCTCCTACGAGCAGTACTTC.

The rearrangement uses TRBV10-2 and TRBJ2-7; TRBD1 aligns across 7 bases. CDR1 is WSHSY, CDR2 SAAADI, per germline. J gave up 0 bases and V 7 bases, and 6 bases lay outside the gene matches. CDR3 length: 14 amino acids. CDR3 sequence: CASKSGQPSYEQYF. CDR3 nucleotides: TGCGCCAGCAAATCGGGACAGCCCTCCTACGAGCAGTACTTC.

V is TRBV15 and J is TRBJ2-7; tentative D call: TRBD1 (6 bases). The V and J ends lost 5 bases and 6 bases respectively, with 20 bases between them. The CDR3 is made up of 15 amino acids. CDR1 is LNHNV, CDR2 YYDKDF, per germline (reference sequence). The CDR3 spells CATSPRTVVISEQYF. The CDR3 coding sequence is TGTGCCACCAGCCCGAGGACAGTGGTGATCTCCGAGCAGTACTTC. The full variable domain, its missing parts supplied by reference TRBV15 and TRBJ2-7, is DAMVIQNPRYQVTQFGKPVTLSCSQTLNHNVMYWYQQKSSQAPKLLFHYYDKDFNNEADTPDNFQSRRPNTSFCFLDIRSPGLGDTAMYLCATSPRTVVISEQYFGPGTRLTVT.

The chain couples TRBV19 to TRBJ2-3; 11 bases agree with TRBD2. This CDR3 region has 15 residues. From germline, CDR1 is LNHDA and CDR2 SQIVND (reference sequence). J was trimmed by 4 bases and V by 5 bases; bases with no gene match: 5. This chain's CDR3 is CASSPLAGGADTQYF. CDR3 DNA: TGTGCCAGTAGTCCTCTAGCGGGAGGTGCAGATACGCAGTATTTT.

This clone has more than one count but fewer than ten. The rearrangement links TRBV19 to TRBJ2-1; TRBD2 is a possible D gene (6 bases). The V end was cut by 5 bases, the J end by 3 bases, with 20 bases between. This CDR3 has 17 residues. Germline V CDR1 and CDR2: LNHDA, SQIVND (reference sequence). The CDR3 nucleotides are TGTGCCAGTAGTCTGACGTCTTCGGGACTGGACTACAATGAGCAGTTCTTC. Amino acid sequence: CASSLTSSGLDYNEQFF.

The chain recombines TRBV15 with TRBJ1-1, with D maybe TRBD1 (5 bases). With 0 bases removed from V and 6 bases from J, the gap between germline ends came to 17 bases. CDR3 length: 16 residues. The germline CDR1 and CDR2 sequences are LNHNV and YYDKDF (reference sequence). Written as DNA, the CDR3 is TGTGCCACCAGCAGAGATCTAGTGGAGGGACTGGCTGAAGCTTTCTTT. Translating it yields CATSRDLVEGLAEAFF.

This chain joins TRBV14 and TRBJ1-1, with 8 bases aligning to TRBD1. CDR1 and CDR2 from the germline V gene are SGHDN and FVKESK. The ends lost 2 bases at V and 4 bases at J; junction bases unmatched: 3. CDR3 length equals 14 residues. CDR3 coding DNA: TGTGCCAGCAGCCAATACAGGGGGGCCACTGAAGCTTTCTTT. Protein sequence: CASSQYRGATEAFF.

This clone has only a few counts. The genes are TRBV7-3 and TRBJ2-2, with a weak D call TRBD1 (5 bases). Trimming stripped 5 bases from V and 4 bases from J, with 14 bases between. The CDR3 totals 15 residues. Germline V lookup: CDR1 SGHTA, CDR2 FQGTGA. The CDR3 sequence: CASSPPGLATGELFF. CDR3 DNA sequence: TGTGCCAGCAGCCCCCCAGGGCTCGCCACCGGGGAGCTGTTTTTT.

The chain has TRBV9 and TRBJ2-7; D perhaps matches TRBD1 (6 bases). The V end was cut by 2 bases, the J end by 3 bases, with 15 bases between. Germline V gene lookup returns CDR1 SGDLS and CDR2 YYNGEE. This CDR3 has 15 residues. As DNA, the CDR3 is TGTGCCAGCAGCGTCTCTACCGGGACATTCTACGAGCAGTACTTC. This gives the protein CASSVSTGTFYEQYF.

CDR3 DNA sequence: TGTGCCAGCAGCTTCCTCCTCTCTGGGGCCAACGTCCTGACTTTC. Translated, it gives CASSFLLSGANVLTF. The chain links TRBV7-3 to TRBJ2-6; D gene uncertain. The germline V and J ends were trimmed by 3 bases and 0 bases, with 6 bases remaining between them. Germline values: CDR1 SGHTA, CDR2 FQGTGA. CDR3 length equals 15 residues. The variable domain in full, completed from reference TRBV7-3 and TRBJ2-6, reads GAGVSQTPSNKVTEKGKYVELRCDPISGHTALYWYRQSLGQGPEFLIYFQGTGAADDSGLPNDRFFAVRPEGSVSTLKIQRTERGDSAVYLCASSFLLSGANVLTFGAGSRLTVL.

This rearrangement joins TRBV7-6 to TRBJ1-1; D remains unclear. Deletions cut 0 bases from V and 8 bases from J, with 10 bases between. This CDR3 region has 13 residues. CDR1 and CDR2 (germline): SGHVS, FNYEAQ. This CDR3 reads CASSLAREAEAFF. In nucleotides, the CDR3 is TGTGCCAGCAGCTTAGCAAGGGAGGCCGAAGCTTTCTTT.

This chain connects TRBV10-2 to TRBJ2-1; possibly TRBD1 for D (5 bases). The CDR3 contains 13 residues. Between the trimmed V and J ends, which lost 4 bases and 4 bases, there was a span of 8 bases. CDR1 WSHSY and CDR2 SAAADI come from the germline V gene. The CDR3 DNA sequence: TGCGCCAGCAGTGGACAGCAGTACAATGAGCAGTTCTTC. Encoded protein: CASSGQQYNEQFF.

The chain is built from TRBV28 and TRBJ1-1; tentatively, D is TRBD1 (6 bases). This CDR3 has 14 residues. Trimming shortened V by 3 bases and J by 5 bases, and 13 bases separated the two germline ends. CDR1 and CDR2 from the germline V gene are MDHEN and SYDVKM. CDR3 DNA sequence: TGTGCCAGCAGTTTTGGGGGCCAAGAGACTGAAGCTTTCTTT. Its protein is CASSFGGQETEAFF.

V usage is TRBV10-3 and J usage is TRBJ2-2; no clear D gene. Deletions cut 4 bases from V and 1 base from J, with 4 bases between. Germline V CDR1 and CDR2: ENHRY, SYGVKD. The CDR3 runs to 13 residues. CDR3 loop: CAISGQNTGELFF. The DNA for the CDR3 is TGTGCCATCAGTGGACAGAACACCGGGGAGCTGTTTTTT.

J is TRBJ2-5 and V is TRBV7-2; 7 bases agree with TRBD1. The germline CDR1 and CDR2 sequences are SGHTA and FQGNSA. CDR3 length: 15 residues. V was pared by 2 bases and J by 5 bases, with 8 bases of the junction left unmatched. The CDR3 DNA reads TGTGCCAGCAGCTTACAATCAGGGGGTGGGGAGACCCAGTACTTC. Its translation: CASSLQSGGGETQYF.

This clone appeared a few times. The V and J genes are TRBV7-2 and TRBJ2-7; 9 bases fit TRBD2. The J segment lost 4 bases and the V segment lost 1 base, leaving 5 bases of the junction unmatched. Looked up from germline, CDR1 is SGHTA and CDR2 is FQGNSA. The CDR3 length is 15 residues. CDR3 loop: CASSLGSSGMYEQYF. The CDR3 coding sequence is TGTGCCAGCAGCTTAGGGTCTAGCGGGATGTACGAGCAGTACTTC. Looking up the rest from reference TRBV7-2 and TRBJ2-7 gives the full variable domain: GAGVSQSPSNKVTEKGKDVELRCDPISGHTALYWYRQSLGQGLEFLIYFQGNSAPDKSGLPSDRFSAERTGGSVSTLTIQRTQQEDSAVYLCASSLGSSGMYEQYFGPGTRLTVT.

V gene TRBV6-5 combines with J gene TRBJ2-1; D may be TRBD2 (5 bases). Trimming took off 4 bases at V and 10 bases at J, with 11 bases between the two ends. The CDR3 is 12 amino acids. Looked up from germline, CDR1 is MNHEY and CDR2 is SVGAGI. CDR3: CASSLVGGEQFF. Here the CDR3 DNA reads TGTGCCAGCAGTTTGGTCGGCGGGGAGCAGTTCTTC.